The source of this T cell receptor beta chain is a study of shared clonotypes between healthy human individuals. Study-wide points: Estimated richness was generally greater in naive than memory subsets.

This clone came up a few times. Its antigen is as yet unknown. Profiling relied on immunoSEQ multiplex PCR, and the TCRdb table lists in-frame clones only, not all of them. In the table there are some 660,000 clones, around 73% of which are singletons. The ends were cut back, 1 base at V and 0 bases at J, with 7 bases in the middle. In germline, CDR1 is SGHTA, CDR2 FQGTGA. The CDR3 is 15 amino acids. The chain employs TRBV7-3 and TRBJ2-1; D is unresolved. The TCR was taken from a woman aged 25 to 39 in good health. The sample was memory CD4+ T cells sorted from blood. Subset indicated: CD45RA-negative fraction. This chain's CDR3 is CASSLNADSYNEQFF. In DNA form, the CDR3 reads TGTGCCAGCAGCTTAAATGCGGACTCCTACAATGAGCAGTTCTTC.